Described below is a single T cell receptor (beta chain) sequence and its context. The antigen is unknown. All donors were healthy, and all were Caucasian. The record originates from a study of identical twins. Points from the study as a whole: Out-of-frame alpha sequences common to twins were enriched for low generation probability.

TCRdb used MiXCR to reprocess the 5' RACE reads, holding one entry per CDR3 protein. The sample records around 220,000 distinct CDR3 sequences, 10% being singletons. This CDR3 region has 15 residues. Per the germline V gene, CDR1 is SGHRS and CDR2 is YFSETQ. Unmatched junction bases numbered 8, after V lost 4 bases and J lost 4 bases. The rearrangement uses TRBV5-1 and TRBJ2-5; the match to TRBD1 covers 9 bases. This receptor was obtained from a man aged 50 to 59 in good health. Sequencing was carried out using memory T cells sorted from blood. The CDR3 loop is CASSTGQGMGETQYF. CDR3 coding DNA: TGCGCCAGCAGCACAGGACAGGGGATGGGAGAGACCCAGTACTTC.